This passage covers 17 T cell receptor beta chains from one sample sequenced in a study of cytomegalovirus exposure and HLA in healthy donors. The PCR was carried out with 60 Vbeta primers and 13 Jbeta primers. Data came from immunoSEQ multiplex PCR; TCRdb stores just in-frame clones and leaves some out. Here the sample table reports 150,000 to 200,000 clones. The specimen sequenced was PBMCs. These receptors originate from a woman aged 55-69 years in good health and CMV-seronegative.

The chain links TRBV12-5 to TRBJ2-5, with a weak D call TRBD2 (5 bases). Germline V gene data show CDR1 as LGHNT and CDR2 as FRNRAP. The germline V and J ends were trimmed by 6 bases and 7 bases, with 9 bases remaining between them. This CDR3 contains 11 residues. Here the CDR3 reads CASGQLGTQYF. The CDR3 bases are TGTGCTAGTGGCCAACTAGGGACCCAGTACTTC. Using reference TRBV12-5 and TRBJ2-5 for the parts outside the CDR3, the full variable domain is DARVTQTPRHKVTEMGQEVTMRCQPILGHNTVFWYRQTMMQGLELLAYFRNRAPLDDSGMPKDRFSAEMPDATLATLKIQPSEPRDSAVYFCASGQLGTQYFGPGTRLLVL.

The J gene is TRBJ2-5, the V gene TRBV2, with D uncertain. This CDR3 region has 13 residues. Germline-derived CDR1 and CDR2 are SNHLY and FYNNEI. Between the trimmed V and J ends, which lost 4 bases and 3 bases, there was a span of 9 bases. This CDR3 is CASSVNSKETQYF. Here the CDR3 DNA reads TGTGCCAGCAGTGTAAACAGCAAAGAGACCCAGTACTTC.

The chain is built from TRBV6-5 and TRBJ2-5, with 8 bases fitting TRBD1. J was trimmed by 5 bases and V by 6 bases; bases with no gene match: 8. There are 14 residues in the CDR3. In germline, CDR1 is MNHEY, CDR2 SVGAGI. CDR3 nucleotide sequence: TGTGCCAGCAGCCGAGACAGGGGTGAGGAGACCCAGTACTTC. Amino acids: CASSRDRGEETQYF.

Here the CDR3 reads CASSSWQRSTEAFF. The DNA for the CDR3 is TGTGCCAGCAGCTCATGGCAGAGGAGCACTGAAGCTTTCTTT. The chain uses TRBV13 and TRBJ1-1; D gene uncertain. The ends were cut back, 4 bases at V and 4 bases at J, with 13 bases in the middle. The CDR3 runs 14 residues. Germline loops: CDR1 PRHDT, CDR2 FYEKMQ (reference sequence).

This sequence joins TRBV7-9 and TRBJ2-5; TRBD2 is a possible D gene (5 bases). The CDR3 loop spans 16 amino acids. Trimming removed 1 base at V and 2 bases at J, with 14 bases between. Germline loops: CDR1 SEHNR, CDR2 FQNEAQ (reference sequence). This chain's CDR3 is CASSLVAWTSQETQYF. CDR3 DNA: TGTGCCAGCAGCTTAGTTGCCTGGACTTCTCAAGAGACCCAGTACTTC.

This sequence joins TRBV11-2 and TRBJ2-1; 7 nucleotides line up with TRBD2. Germline assignment: CDR1 SGHAT and CDR2 FQNNGV. The CDR3 has 14 residues. V dropped 5 bases and J dropped 6; count of bases not matched to a gene: 7. CDR3 residues: CASSPRPGGNEQFF. CDR3 DNA: TGTGCCAGCAGCCCTCGCCCGGGGGGCAATGAGCAGTTCTTC.

V gene TRBV29-1 combines with J gene TRBJ2-6; no firm D call. With 4 bases removed from V and 0 bases from J, the gap between germline ends came to 10 bases. Germline V lookup: CDR1 SQVTM, CDR2 ANQGSEA. The CDR3 spans 15 residues. The chain's CDR3 is CSVGRLLSGANVLTF. The CDR3 DNA reads TGCAGCGTTGGCAGGCTCCTCTCTGGGGCCAACGTCCTGACTTTC. The whole variable domain, filled in from reference TRBV29-1 and TRBJ2-6, reads SAVISQKPSRDICQRGTSLTIQCQVDSQVTMMFWYRQQPGQSLTLIATANQGSEATYESGFVIDKFPISRPNLTFSTLTVSNMSPEDSSIYLCSVGRLLSGANVLTFGAGSRLTVL.

The chain links TRBV18 to TRBJ2-3; the match to TRBD2 covers 13 bases. Trimming took 3 bases from V and 10 from J; bases not matched to a gene: 10. This CDR3 spans 16 amino acids. CDR1 KGHSH and CDR2 LQKENI come from the germline V gene. This CDR3 is CASSPLDGTSGVAQYF. As DNA, the CDR3 is TGTGCCAGCTCACCCCTAGACGGGACTAGCGGGGTTGCGCAGTATTTT.

This chain links TRBV7-9 with TRBJ1-4; TRBD1 aligns across 10 bases. The CDR3 consists of 14 residues. J was trimmed by 5 bases and V by 6 bases; bases with no gene match: 3. Germline CDR1 and CDR2: SEHNR and FQNEAQ (reference sequence). CDR3 in amino acids: CASSWGQGNEKLFF. The CDR3 DNA reads as TGTGCCAGCAGTTGGGGACAGGGGAATGAAAAACTGTTTTTT.

The rearrangement uses TRBV11-1 and TRBJ2-5; D remains unclear. V shed 5 bases and J shed 0 bases, with 13 bases lying between them. The germline V gene encodes CDR1 SGHAT and CDR2 FQDESV (reference sequence). This CDR3 comprises 15 residues. CDR3 residues: CASSRDLGDQETQYF. The CDR3 nucleotides read TGTGCCAGCAGCCGAGATTTAGGAGACCAAGAGACCCAGTACTTC.

V gene TRBV27 combines with J gene TRBJ1-1, with 7 bases that match TRBD1. The germline V gene has CDR1 MNHEY and CDR2 SMNVEV (reference sequence). The V and J ends lost 5 bases and 5 bases, in that order; junction bases with no gene match: 8. The CDR3 loop spans 14 amino acids. CDR3 protein: CASSIRQGRTEAFF. CDR3 in DNA: TGTGCCAGCAGTATTCGACAGGGTCGGACTGAAGCTTTCTTT.

The chain uses TRBV4-1 and TRBJ2-7; D unclear. CDR1 is MGHRA and CDR2 is YSYEKL in the germline V gene. The CDR3 is made up of 13 amino acids. Trimming shortened V by 0 bases and J by 9 bases, and 12 bases separated the two germline ends. DNA for the CDR3: TGCGCCAGCAGCCAAGATGAGAGAGCTGTGCAGTACTTC. The encoded protein is CASSQDERAVQYF.

J is TRBJ1-1 and V is TRBV9; TRBD1 aligns across 9 bases. V shed 4 bases, J shed 4 bases, and the junction held 8 bases outside the gene matches. This CDR3 comprises 15 residues. In germline, CDR1 is SGDLS, CDR2 YYNGEE. CDR3 residues: CASSPGTGFFTEAFF. The DNA of the CDR3 is TGTGCCAGCAGCCCGGGGACAGGGTTCTTCACTGAAGCTTTCTTT.

The J gene is TRBJ2-7, the V gene TRBV9, with 10 nucleotides matching TRBD2. V was clipped by 2 bases and J by 3 bases; unmatched bases: 8. CDR1 is SGDLS, CDR2 YYNGEE, per germline. The length of the CDR3 is 16 residues. The chain's CDR3 is CASSVGLASWNYEQYF. CDR3 bases: TGTGCCAGCAGCGTGGGACTAGCGAGTTGGAACTACGAGCAGTACTTC.

The V gene is TRBV27, the J gene TRBJ1-1; perhaps TRBD1 as D (5 bases). This CDR3 has 15 amino acids. Germline V CDR1 and CDR2: MNHEY, SMNVEV (reference sequence). V lost 5 bases, J lost 1 base, and 14 bases lay in between. This CDR3 is CASSIRQFANTEAFF. The CDR3 region has the DNA TGTGCCAGCAGTATTCGACAGTTTGCGAACACTGAAGCTTTCTTT.

As regards this clone: Within the sample, other DNA sequences also encode this same CDR3. V is TRBV19 and J is TRBJ1-1; the match to TRBD1 covers 7 bases. This CDR3 contains 18 residues. Trimming took 10 bases from V and 5 from J; bases not matched to a gene: 25. CDR1 and CDR2 from the germline V gene are LNHDA and SQIVND (reference sequence). CDR3 nucleotides: TGTGCCACCCGGAGAAGGGGGCAAGTCGTATTAATCGGTACTGAAGCTTTCTTT. Its translation is CATRRRGQVVLIGTEAFF.

The CDR3 DNA follows: TGCGCCAGCAGCCCCACCGCGGGACTAGCGGTCAATGAGCAGTTCTTC. As protein: CASSPTAGLAVNEQFF. The V call is TRBV4-1, the J call TRBJ2-1; 11 bases agree with TRBD2. V lost 4 bases and J lost 6; bases outside the gene matches: 8. The CDR3 spans 16 residues. Germline loops: CDR1 MGHRA, CDR2 YSYEKL.